This passage covers 13 T cell receptor beta chains from one sample sequenced in a study of control samples from healthy donors and cancer patients. Measured with immunoSEQ multiplex PCR; TCRdb has only the in-frame clones, and not every one. There are more than 75,000 clones in the sample; around 85% occur only once, and about 36% lies in the top ten. The sample taken for sequencing was PBMCs. Source of these receptors: a man between 65 and 85 years old with lung cancer.

This sequence joins TRBV27 and TRBJ1-5; D is possibly TRBD1 (5 bases). V lost 5 bases and J lost 2, with 13 bases in between. There are 15 residues in the CDR3. CDR1 MNHEY and CDR2 SMNVEV come from the germline V gene (reference sequence). The CDR3 nucleotides are TGTGCCAGCAGTCGCGCGGGACCTGGCAATCAGCCCCAGCATTTT. It encodes CASSRAGPGNQPQHF.

This clone was seen only a few times. V and J are TRBV7-2 and TRBJ2-5; 7 bases align to TRBD2. The J segment lost 1 base and the V segment lost 1 base, leaving 6 bases of the junction unmatched. Germline CDR1 is SGHTA and CDR2 is FQGNSA. This CDR3 is built from 16 residues. CDR3 loop: CASSLGGLAGQETQYF. CDR3 bases: TGTGCCAGCAGCTTAGGGGGGTTAGCGGGCCAAGAGACCCAGTACTTC. Drawing the rest from reference TRBV7-2 and TRBJ2-5, the complete variable domain is GAGVSQSPSNKVTEKGKDVELRCDPISGHTALYWYRQSLGQGLEFLIYFQGNSAPDKSGLPSDRFSAERTGGSVSTLTIQRTQQEDSAVYLCASSLGGLAGQETQYFGPGTRLLVL.

The J gene is TRBJ2-3, the V gene TRBV19; the D call may be TRBD1 or TRBD2 (5 bases each). V lost 3 bases and J lost 0, with 19 bases in between. The CDR3 sequence is 18 residues long. CDR1 and CDR2 (germline): LNHDA, SQIVND (reference sequence). The CDR3 DNA follows: TGTGCCAGTAGTATTGGGACCGAGGGGCGGACTAGCACAGATACGCAGTATTTT. It translates to CASSIGTEGRTSTDTQYF.

A few counts support this clone. Here the CDR3 DNA reads TGTGCCAGCAGCCGGGACAGTAGGAACACCATATATTTT. Residues: CASSRDSRNTIYF. The chain employs TRBV3-1 (or the pseudogene TRBV3-2) and TRBJ1-3, with 7 bases lining up with TRBD1. Germline assignment: CDR1 LGHDT and CDR2 YNNKEL (reference sequence). J was trimmed by 7 bases and V by 4 bases; bases with no gene match: 4. The CDR3 sequence is 13 residues long.

The chain uses TRBV6-2 or TRBV6-3 and TRBJ1-5; D unresolved. This CDR3 spans 16 amino acids. Trimming removed 6 bases at V and 0 bases at J, with 15 bases between. Germline values: CDR1 MNHEY, CDR2 SVGEGT. The DNA for the CDR3 is TGTGCCAGCAGCTTCGGTAGGACGGATAGCAATCAGCCCCAGCATTTT. The encoded protein is CASSFGRTDSNQPQHF.

The CDR3 is CASRPFGRGAEAFF. CDR3 DNA: TGTGCCAGCAGGCCCTTTGGCAGGGGAGCTGAAGCTTTCTTT. The chain links TRBV27 to TRBJ1-1, with D perhaps matching TRBD1 (6 bases). The CDR3 has 14 residues. Germline CDR1 is MNHEY and CDR2 is SMNVEV (reference sequence). The V end lost 6 bases, the J end lost 6 bases, and 17 bases lay between the germline ends.

The sample holds one count of this clone. The J gene is TRBJ2-6, the V gene TRBV7-8; possible D gene TRBD2, 5 bases. The CDR3 sequence is 18 residues long. From germline, CDR1 is SGHVS and CDR2 FQNEAQ. V was trimmed by 2 bases and J by 0 bases, leaving 14 bases between them. The DNA of the CDR3 is TGTGCCAGCAGCTTACGCGGAGGCCCCACCTCTGGGGCCAACGTCCTGACTTTC. It is translated as CASSLRGGPTSGANVLTF.

The chain employs TRBV2 and TRBJ1-3; weak D call: TRBD1 (5 bases). This CDR3 is built from 13 residues. The germline V gene encodes CDR1 SNHLY and CDR2 FYNNEI. V was cut by 6 bases and J by 2 bases, with 8 bases left in between. The CDR3 region is CASRGGTGNTIYF. The CDR3 DNA reads as TGTGCCAGCAGGGGGGGGACTGGAAACACCATATATTTT. Full variable domain (outside the CDR3, taken from reference TRBV2 and TRBJ1-3): EPEVTQTPSHQVTQMGQEVILRCVPISNHLYFYWYRQILGQKVEFLVSFYNNEISEKSEIFDDQFSVERPDGSNFTLKIRSTKLEDSAMYFCASRGGTGNTIYFGEGSWLTVV.

The rearrangement links TRBV3-1 (or the pseudogene TRBV3-2) to TRBJ1-2; the D is unclear. V was pared by 1 base and J by 6 bases, with 12 bases between. This CDR3 comprises 14 residues. Germline loops: CDR1 LGHDT, CDR2 YNNKEL (reference sequence). The chain's CDR3 is CASSQVLGSDGYTF. The CDR3, as DNA: TGTGCCAGCAGCCAAGTCCTGGGGTCGGATGGCTACACCTTC.

The chain is built from TRBV6-5 and TRBJ1-4; D is ambiguous. The V end lost 6 bases, the J end lost 6 bases, and 14 bases lay between the germline ends. Germline CDR1 reads MNHEY; CDR2 reads SVGAGI. The CDR3 sequence is 14 residues long. DNA for the CDR3: TGTGCCAGCAGCCGGGGTGTAAGGGATGAAAAACTGTTTTTT. It translates to CASSRGVRDEKLFF.

J is TRBJ2-7 and V is TRBV10-1, with 9 nucleotides matching TRBD1. Per the germline V gene, CDR1 is WNHNN and CDR2 is SYGVQD (reference sequence). The CDR3 is 17 amino acids. Trimming cost V 6 bases and J 6 bases; bases outside gene matches: 18. This chain's CDR3 is CASRLETRDREKCEQYF. In DNA form, the CDR3 reads TGCGCCAGCAGATTGGAAACCCGGGACAGGGAGAAGTGCGAGCAGTACTTC.

CDR3 amino acids: CATSRDQGVGIEQYF. The CDR3 DNA reads TGTGCCACCAGCAGAGACCAGGGTGTCGGCATCGAGCAGTACTTC. V usage is TRBV15 and J usage is TRBJ2-7, with D maybe TRBD1 (5 bases). The CDR3 consists of 15 residues. Per the germline V gene, CDR1 is LNHNV and CDR2 is YYDKDF (reference sequence). The ends were cut back, 0 bases at V and 6 bases at J, with 15 bases in the middle.

This chain uses TRBV7-9 with TRBJ2-5; 10 bases map to TRBD1. Trimming removed 5 bases from V and 5 bases from J; junction bases left unmatched: 11. The CDR3 is 16 residues long. Germline V CDR1 and CDR2: SEHNR, FQNEAQ (reference sequence). The CDR3 protein is CASSPDRGLVGETQYF. Here the CDR3 DNA reads TGTGCCAGCAGCCCAGACAGGGGGCTCGTAGGGGAGACCCAGTACTTC.